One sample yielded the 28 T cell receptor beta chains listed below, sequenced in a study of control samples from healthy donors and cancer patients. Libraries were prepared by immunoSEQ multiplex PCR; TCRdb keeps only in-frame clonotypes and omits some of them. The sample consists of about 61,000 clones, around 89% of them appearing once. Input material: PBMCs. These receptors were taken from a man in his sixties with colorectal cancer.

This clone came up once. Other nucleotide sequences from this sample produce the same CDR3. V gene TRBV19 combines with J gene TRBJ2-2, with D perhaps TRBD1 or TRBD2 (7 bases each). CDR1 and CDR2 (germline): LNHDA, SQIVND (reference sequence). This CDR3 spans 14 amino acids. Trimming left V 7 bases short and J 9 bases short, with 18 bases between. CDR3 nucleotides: TGTGCCAGTACCTCGGGCAGGGGGGGTCGGGAGCTGTTTTTT. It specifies CASTSGRGGRELFF.

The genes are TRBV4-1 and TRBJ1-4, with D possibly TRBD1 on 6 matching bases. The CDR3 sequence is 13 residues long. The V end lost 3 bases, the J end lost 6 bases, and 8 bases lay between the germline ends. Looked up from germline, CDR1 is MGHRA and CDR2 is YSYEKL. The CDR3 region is CASSQGAYEKLFF. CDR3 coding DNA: TGCGCCAGCAGCCAGGGGGCTTATGAAAAACTGTTTTTT.

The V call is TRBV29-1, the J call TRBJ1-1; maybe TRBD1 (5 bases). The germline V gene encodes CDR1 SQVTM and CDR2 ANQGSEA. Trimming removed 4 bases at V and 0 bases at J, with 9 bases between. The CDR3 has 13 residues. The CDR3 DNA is TGCAGCGTTGCGGGGGTAATGAACACTGAAGCTTTCTTT. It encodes CSVAGVMNTEAFF.

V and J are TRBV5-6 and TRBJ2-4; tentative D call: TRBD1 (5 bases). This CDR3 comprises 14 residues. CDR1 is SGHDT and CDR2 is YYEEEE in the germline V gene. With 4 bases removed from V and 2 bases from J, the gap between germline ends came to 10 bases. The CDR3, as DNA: TGTGCCAGCAGCCCAGGGTTTTCCAAAAACATTCAGTACTTC. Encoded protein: CASSPGFSKNIQYF.

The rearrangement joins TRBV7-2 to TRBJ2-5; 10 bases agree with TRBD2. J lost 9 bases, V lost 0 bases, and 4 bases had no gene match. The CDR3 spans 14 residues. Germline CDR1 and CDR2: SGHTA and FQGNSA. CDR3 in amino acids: CASSLALAGAAQYF. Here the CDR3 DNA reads TGTGCCAGCAGCTTAGCTCTAGCGGGGGCGGCCCAGTACTTC.

In nucleotides, the CDR3 is TGTGCCAGCAGCTCCCCCTTAGGACAGGGGCACACTGAAGCTTTCTTT. It is translated as CASSSPLGQGHTEAFF. V gene TRBV7-6 combines with J gene TRBJ1-1; TRBD1 aligns across 9 bases. J lost 3 bases, V lost 4 bases, and 9 bases had no gene match. CDR1 is SGHVS and CDR2 is FNYEAQ in the germline V gene. The CDR3 consists of 16 residues.

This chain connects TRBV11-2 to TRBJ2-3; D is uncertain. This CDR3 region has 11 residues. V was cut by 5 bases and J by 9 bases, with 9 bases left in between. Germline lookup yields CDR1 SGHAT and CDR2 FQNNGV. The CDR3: CASSPSSTQYF. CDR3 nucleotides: TGTGCCAGCAGCCCCTCGTCGACGCAGTATTTT. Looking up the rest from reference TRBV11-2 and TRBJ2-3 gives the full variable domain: EAGVAQSPRYKIIEKRQSVAFWCNPISGHATLYWYQQILGQGPKLLIQFQNNGVVDDSQLPKDRFSAERLKGVDSTLKIQPAKLEDSAVYLCASSPSSTQYFGPGTRLTVL.

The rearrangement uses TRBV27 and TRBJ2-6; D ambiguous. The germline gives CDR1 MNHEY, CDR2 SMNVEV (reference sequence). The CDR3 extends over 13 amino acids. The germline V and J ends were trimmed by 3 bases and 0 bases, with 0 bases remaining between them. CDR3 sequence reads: CASSFSGANVLTF. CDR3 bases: TGTGCCAGCAGTTTCTCTGGGGCCAACGTCCTGACTTTC.

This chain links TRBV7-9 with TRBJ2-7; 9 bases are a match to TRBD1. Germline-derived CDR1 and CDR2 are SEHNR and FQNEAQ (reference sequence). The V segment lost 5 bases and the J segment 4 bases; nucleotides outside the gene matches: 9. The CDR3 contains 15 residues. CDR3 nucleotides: TGTGCCAGCAGCCCCTGGGGACAGGGAAGGTACGAGCAGTACTTC. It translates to CASSPWGQGRYEQYF. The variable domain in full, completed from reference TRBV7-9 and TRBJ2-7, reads DTGVSQNPRHKITKRGQNVTFRCDPISEHNRLYWYRQTLGQGPEFLTYFQNEAQLEKSRLLSDRFSAERPKGSFSTLEIQRTEQGDSAMYLCASSPWGQGRYEQYFGPGTRLTVT.

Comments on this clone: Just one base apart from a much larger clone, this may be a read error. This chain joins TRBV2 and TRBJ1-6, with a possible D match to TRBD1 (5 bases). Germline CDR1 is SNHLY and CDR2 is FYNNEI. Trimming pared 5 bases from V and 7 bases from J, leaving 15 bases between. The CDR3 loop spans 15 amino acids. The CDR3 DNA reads TGTGCCAGCAGTTTGGGGGGTATAGGAAATTCACCCCTCCACTTT. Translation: CASSLGGIGNSPLHF. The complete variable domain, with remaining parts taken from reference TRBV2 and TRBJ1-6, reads EPEVTQTPSHQVTQMGQEVILRCVPISNHLYFYWYRQILGQKVEFLVSFYNNEISEKSEIFDDQFSVERPDGSNFTLKIRSTKLEDSAMYFCASSLGGIGNSPLHFGNGTRLTVT.

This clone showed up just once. CDR3 amino acids: CASSLEAGAKNIQYF. The CDR3 nucleotides are TGCGCCAGCAGCTTGGAGGCGGGGGCCAAAAACATTCAGTACTTC. V is TRBV5-1 and J is TRBJ2-4; D possibly corresponds to TRBD2 (6 bases). Trimming took off 0 bases at V and 1 base at J, with 8 bases between the two ends. The CDR3 length is 15 residues. Germline CDR1 and CDR2: SGHRS and YFSETQ.

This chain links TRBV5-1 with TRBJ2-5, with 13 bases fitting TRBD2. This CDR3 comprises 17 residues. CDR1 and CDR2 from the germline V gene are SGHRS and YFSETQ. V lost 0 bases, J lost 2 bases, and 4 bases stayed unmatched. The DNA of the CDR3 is TGCGCCAGCAGCTTGGGGACTAGCGGGGGCCAACAAGAGACCCAGTACTTC. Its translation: CASSLGTSGGQQETQYF.

The DNA for the CDR3 is TGTGCCAGCAGTATTAGCGGGAGCTCCTACAATGAGCAGTTCTTC. Translated, it gives CASSISGSSYNEQFF. The genes are TRBV2 and TRBJ2-1; 9 bases fit TRBD2. This CDR3 region has 15 residues. The germline V gene encodes CDR1 SNHLY and CDR2 FYNNEI. After removal of 5 bases from V and 0 bases from J, the junction contained 2 bases not matched to a gene.

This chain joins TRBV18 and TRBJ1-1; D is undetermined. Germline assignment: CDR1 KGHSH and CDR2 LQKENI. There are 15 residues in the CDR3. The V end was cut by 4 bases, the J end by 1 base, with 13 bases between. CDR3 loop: CASSLRTGSNTEAFF. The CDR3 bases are TGTGCCAGCTCACTTCGAACCGGGTCGAACACTGAAGCTTTCTTT.

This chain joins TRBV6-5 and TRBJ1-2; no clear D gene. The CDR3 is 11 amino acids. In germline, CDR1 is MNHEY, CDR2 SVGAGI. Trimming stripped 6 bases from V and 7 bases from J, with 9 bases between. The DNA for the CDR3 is TGTGCCAGCAGCACTAAGACTGGCTACACCTTC. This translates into CASSTKTGYTF.

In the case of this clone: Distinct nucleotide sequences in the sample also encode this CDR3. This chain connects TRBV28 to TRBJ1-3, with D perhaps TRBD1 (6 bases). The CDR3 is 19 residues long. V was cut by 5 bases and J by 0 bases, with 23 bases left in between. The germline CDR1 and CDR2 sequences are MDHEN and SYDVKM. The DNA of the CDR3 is TGTGCCAGCAGTCTTCGGGGGGGGCGGCCACACCACTCTGGAAACACCATATATTTT. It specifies CASSLRGGRPHHSGNTIYF.

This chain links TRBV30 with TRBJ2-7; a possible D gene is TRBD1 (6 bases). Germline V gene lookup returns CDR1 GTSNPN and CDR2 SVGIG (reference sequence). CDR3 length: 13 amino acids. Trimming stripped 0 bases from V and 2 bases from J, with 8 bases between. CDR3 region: CAWSVQGPYEQYF. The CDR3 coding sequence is TGTGCCTGGAGTGTACAGGGACCCTACGAGCAGTACTTC.

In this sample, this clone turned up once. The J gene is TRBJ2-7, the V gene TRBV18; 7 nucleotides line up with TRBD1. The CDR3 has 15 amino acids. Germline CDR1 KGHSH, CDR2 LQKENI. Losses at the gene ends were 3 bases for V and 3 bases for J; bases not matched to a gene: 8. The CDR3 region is CASSPRQGEDYEQYF. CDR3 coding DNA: TGTGCCAGCTCACCCCGACAGGGAGAAGACTACGAGCAGTACTTC. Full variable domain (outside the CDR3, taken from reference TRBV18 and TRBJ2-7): NAGVMQNPRHLVRRRGQEARLRCSPMKGHSHVYWYRQLPEEGLKFMVYLQKENIIDESGMPKERFSAEFPKEGPSILRIQQVVRGDSAAYFCASSPRQGEDYEQYFGPGTRLTVT.

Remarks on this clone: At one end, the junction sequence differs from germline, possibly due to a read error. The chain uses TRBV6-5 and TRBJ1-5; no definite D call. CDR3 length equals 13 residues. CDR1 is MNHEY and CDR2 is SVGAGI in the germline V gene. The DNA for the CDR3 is TGTGCCAGCAAAGGTTGGGAAAATCGGCCCCAGCATTTT. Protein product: CASKGWENRPQHF.

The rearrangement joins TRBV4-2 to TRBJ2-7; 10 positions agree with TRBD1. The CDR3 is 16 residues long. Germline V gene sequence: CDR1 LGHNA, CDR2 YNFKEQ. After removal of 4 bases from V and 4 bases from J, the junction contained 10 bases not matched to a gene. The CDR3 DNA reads TGTGCCAGCAGCCGAACATCTGGGACAGGGGTGTACGAGCAGTACTTC. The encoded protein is CASSRTSGTGVYEQYF.

As DNA, the CDR3 is TGTGCCAGCAGAACAGGGGGCTCACCCCTCCACTTT. Translated, it gives CASRTGGSPLHF. This chain uses TRBV28 with TRBJ1-6; 9 bases are shared with TRBD1. Trimming cost V 6 bases and J 10 bases; bases outside gene matches: 1. CDR1 and CDR2 from the germline V gene are MDHEN and SYDVKM. This CDR3 is built from 12 residues. The full variable domain, with the rest looked up from reference TRBV28 and TRBJ1-6, is DVKVTQSSRYLVKRTGEKVFLECVQDMDHENMFWYRQDPGLGLRLIYFSYDVKMKEKGDIPEGYSVSREKKERFSLILESASTNQTSMYLCASRTGGSPLHFGNGTRLTVT.

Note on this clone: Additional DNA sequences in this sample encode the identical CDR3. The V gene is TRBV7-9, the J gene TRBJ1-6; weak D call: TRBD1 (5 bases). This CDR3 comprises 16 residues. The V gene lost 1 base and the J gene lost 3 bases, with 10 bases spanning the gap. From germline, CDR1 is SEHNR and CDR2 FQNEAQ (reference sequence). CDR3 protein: CASSLGQGFYNSPLHF. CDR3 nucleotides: TGTGCCAGCAGCTTAGGTCAGGGCTTCTATAATTCACCCCTCCACTTT. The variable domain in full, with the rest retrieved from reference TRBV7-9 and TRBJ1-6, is DTGVSQNPRHKITKRGQNVTFRCDPISEHNRLYWYRQTLGQGPEFLTYFQNEAQLEKSRLLSDRFSAERPKGSFSTLEIQRTEQGDSAMYLCASSLGQGFYNSPLHFGNGTRLTVT.

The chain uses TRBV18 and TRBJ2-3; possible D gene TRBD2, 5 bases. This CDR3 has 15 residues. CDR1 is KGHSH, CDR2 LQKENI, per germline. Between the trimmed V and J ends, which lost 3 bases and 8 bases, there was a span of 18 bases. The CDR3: CASSPPLVGIGTQYF. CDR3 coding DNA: TGTGCCAGCTCACCCCCGCTAGTCGGGATAGGTACGCAGTATTTT.

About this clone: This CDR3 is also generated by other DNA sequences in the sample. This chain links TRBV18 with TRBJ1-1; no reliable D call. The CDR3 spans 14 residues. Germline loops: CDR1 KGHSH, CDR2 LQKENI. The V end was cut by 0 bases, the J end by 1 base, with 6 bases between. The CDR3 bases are TGTGCCAGCTCACCACCGTCCGGGAACACTGAAGCTTTCTTT. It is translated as CASSPPSGNTEAFF.

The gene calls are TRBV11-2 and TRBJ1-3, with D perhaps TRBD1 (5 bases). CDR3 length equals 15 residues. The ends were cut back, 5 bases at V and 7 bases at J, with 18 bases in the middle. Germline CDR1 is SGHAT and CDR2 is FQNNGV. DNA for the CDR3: TGTGCCAGCAGCCGGCTGGGGACGGTTGGGAACACCATATATTTT. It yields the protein CASSRLGTVGNTIYF. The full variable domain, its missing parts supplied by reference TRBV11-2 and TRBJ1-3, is EAGVAQSPRYKIIEKRQSVAFWCNPISGHATLYWYQQILGQGPKLLIQFQNNGVVDDSQLPKDRFSAERLKGVDSTLKIQPAKLEDSAVYLCASSRLGTVGNTIYFGEGSWLTVV.

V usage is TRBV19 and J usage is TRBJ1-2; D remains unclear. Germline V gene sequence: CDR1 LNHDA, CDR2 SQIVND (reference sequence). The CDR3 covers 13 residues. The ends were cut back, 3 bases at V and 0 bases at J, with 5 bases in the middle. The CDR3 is CASSIGTNYGYTF. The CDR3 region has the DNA TGTGCCAGTAGTATCGGGACTAACTATGGCTACACCTTC.

The DNA of the CDR3 is TGTGCCAGCAGCTTAGCTGTCGGGACAGGGCCCTACAATGAGCAGTTCTTC. Encoded protein: CASSLAVGTGPYNEQFF. V and J are TRBV7-8 and TRBJ2-1; 9 positions agree with TRBD1. Germline V gives CDR1 SGHVS, CDR2 FQNEAQ. J lost 2 bases, V lost 0 bases, and 5 bases had no gene match. The CDR3 is made up of 17 amino acids.

The CDR3 nucleotides are TGTGCCAGCAGTTACCACCTAGGACAGGGCGGCACTGAAGCTTTCTTT. Translation: CASSYHLGQGGTEAFF. The chain has TRBV28 and TRBJ1-1; 8 positions match TRBD1. Germline V CDR1 and CDR2: MDHEN, SYDVKM. Unmatched junction bases numbered 11, after V lost 4 bases and J lost 4 bases. The CDR3 is made up of 16 amino acids.